This T cell receptor beta chain was sequenced for a study of blood T cell repertoires in COVID-19 (dated by TCRdb to 2020 to 2021). Broadly, across the study: Collaborator samples came from the United States, Italy and Spain and covered acute and convalescent phases of COVID-19. The material from the prospective study consisted of cDNA or gDNA derived from T cells, B-cell-depleted T cells, or PBMCs. Deeply sampled blood TCRbeta repertoires from subjects exposed to, actively infected with, or recovered from COVID-19 were included in the dataset. The repertoires were released in a freely available public database meant as a resource for research on the immune response to SARS-CoV-2. Samples were obtained from the ongoing ImmuneRACE study (first 160 participants) and from 950 to 1,500 subjects provided by 6 global collaborators. The sample metadata nearly always contained a de-identified subject ID, COVID-19 status, age in years and sex. Where HLA class I and class II types were available, the types were taken from metadata supplied by the sample provider, not from assay-based typing. The paper's findings and limits, for the study overall: How much clinical and demographic metadata was included differed by source and by participant, and the metadata was provided uncurated.

The CDR3 measures 14 amino acids from cysteine to phenylalanine. The read is trimmed to its CDR3 DNA, 42 bases read in frame from base 1. V is pruned by 3 bases and J by 11 bases, leaving 5 bases of the junction without a gene match. Per the germline V gene (reference sequence), MNHEY is the CDR1 and SMNVEV is the CDR2. TCRbeta CDR3 regions were amplified from genomic DNA by means of the immunoSEQ Assay, a bias-controlled multiplex PCR. From the authors' description of their analysis: Within the assay, amplification of reference gene primers was used to estimate how many nucleated cells each sample contained. To quantify the absolute abundance of each unique TCRbeta CDR3 rearrangement, sequence reads were collapsed and filtered. Productive Simpson clonality was computed per sample as the square root of Simpson's diversity index over productive rearrangements. The clones in this table, taken by TCRdb from immuneACCESS, are in-frame only. Not every clone is retained; where verified, under half of the shortfall comes from an unresolved V gene, and the cause of the rest is unknown. V and J calls and clone size are given by that table; D and trimming were obtained from the DNA. The sample yields about 17,000 clones; about three quarters were counted once. Roughly 8.8% of the sample is in the top ten clones.

To note about this clone: Which antigen it targets is not known. No much larger clonotype is one base removed from it; base qualities were not supplied.

Whole blood was collected in K2EDTA tubes by collaborating institutions according to the institutions' own protocols. For TCRbeta analysis, collaborators shipped samples in one of three forms: frozen whole blood, isolated PBMCs, or DNA extracted from either of those sample types. Here the chain combines TRBV27 and TRBJ2-7; a stretch of 15 junction bases matches TRBD2. The sequence was obtained from a man aged 60 to 69 with acute or convalescent COVID-19. What was sequenced was peripheral blood. The DNA reads TGTGCCAGCAGTTTTGGGACTAGCGGGGGGAATAAGTACTTC. This is translated as CASSFGTSGGNKYF.